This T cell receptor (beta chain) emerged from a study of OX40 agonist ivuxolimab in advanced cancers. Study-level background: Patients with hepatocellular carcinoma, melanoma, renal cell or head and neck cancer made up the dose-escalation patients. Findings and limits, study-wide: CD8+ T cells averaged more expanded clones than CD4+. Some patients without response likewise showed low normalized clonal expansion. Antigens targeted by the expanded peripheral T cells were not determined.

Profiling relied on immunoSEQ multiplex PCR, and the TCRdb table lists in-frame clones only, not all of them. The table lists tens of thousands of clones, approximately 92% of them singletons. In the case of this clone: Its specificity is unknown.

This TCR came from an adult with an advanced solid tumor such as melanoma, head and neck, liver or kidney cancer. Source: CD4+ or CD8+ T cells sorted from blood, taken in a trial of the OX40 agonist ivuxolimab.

The CDR3 DNA sequence: TGTGCCATCAGTGAGTCGAGCCAGGGGAACACTGAAGCTTTCTTT. It encodes CAISESSQGNTEAFF. The chain links TRBV10-3 to TRBJ1-1; maybe TRBD1 (5 bases). With 0 bases removed from V and 1 base from J, the gap between germline ends came to 9 bases. The germline CDR1 and CDR2 sequences are ENHRY and SYGVKD. The CDR3 extends over 15 amino acids.